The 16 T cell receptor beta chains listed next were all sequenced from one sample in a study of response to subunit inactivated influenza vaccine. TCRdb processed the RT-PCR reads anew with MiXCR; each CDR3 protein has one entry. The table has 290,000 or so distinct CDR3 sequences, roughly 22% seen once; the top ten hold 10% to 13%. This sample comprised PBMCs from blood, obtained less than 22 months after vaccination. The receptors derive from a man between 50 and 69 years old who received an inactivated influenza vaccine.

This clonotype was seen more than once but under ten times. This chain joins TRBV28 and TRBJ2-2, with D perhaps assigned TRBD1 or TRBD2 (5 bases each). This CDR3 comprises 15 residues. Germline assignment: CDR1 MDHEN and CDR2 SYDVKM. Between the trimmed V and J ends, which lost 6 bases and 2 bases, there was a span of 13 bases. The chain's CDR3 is CASRPGTGNTGELFF. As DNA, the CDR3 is TGTGCCAGCAGACCCGGGACGGGAAACACCGGGGAGCTGTTTTTT.

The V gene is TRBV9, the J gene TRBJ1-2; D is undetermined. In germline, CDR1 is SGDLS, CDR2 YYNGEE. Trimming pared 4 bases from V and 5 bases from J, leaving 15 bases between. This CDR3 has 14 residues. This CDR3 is CASSRTGLSYGYTF. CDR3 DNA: TGTGCCAGCAGCCGGACGGGCCTATCGTATGGCTACACCTTC.

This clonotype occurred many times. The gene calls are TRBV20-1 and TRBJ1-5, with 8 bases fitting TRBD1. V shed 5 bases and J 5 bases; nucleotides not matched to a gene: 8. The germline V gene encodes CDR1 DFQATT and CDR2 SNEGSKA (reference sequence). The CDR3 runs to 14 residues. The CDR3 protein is CSAEDRGGHQPQHF. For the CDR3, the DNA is TGCAGTGCTGAAGACAGGGGAGGGCATCAGCCCCAGCATTTT.

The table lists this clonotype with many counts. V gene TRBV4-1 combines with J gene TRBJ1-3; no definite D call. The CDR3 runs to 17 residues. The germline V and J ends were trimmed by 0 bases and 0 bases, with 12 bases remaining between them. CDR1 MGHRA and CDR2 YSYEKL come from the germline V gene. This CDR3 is CASSQDPNPSSGNTIYF. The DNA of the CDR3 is TGCGCCAGCAGCCAAGATCCTAACCCCAGCTCTGGAAACACCATATATTTT.

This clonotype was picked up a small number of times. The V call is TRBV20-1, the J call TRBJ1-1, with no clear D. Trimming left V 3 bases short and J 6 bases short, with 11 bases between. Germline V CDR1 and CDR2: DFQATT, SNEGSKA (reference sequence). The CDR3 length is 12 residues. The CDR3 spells CSARVDRAEAFF. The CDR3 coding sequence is TGCAGTGCTAGGGTGGACCGGGCTGAAGCTTTCTTT.

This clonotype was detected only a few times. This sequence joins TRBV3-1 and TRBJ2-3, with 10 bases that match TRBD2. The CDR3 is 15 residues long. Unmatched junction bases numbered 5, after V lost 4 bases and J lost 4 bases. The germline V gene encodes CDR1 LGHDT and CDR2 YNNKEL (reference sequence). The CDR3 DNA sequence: TGTGCCAGCAGCCTGAGAGCGGGGGGGGCAGATACGCAGTATTTT. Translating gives CASSLRAGGADTQYF.

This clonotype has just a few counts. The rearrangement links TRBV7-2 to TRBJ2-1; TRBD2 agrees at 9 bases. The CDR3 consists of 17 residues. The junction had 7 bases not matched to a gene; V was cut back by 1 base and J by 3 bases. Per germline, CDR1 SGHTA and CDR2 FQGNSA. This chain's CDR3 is CASSLGLGAGGYNEQFF. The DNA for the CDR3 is TGTGCCAGCAGCTTAGGCTTAGGAGCGGGGGGCTACAATGAGCAGTTCTTC.

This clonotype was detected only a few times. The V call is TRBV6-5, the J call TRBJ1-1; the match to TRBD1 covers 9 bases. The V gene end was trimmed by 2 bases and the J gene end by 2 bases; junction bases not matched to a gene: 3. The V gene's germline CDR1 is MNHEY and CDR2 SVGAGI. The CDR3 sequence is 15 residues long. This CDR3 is CASSYPGQGNTEAFF. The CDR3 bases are TGTGCCAGCAGTTACCCGGGACAGGGCAACACTGAAGCTTTCTTT.

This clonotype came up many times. This chain's CDR3 is CASSDMISTDTQYF. The CDR3 bases are TGTGCCAGCAGTGACATGATTAGCACAGATACGCAGTATTTT. The chain couples TRBV25-1 to TRBJ2-3; D remains unclear. The germline V gene encodes CDR1 MGHDK and CDR2 SYGVNS. The CDR3 sequence is 14 residues long. V lost 3 bases, J lost 0 bases, and 7 bases lay in between.

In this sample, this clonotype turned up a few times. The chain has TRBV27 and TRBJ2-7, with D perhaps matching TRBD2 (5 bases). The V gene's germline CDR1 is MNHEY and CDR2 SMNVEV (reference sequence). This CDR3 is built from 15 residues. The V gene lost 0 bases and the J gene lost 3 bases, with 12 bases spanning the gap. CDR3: CASSLSSAGLYEQYF. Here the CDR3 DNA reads TGTGCCAGCAGTTTATCTTCCGCGGGCCTCTACGAGCAGTACTTC.

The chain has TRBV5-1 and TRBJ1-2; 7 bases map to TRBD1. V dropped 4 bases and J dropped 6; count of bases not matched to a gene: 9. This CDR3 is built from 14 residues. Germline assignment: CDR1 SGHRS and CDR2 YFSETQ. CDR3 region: CASSLTGDSDGYTF. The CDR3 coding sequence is TGCGCCAGCAGCCTAACAGGGGATTCCGATGGCTACACCTTC.

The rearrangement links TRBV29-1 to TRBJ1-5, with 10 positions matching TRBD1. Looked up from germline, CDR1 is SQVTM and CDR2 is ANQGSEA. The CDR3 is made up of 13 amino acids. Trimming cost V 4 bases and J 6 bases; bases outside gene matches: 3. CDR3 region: CSVAWDRGQPQHF. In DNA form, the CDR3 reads TGCAGCGTTGCGTGGGACAGGGGTCAGCCCCAGCATTTT. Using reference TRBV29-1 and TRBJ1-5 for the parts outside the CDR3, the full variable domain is SAVISQKPSRDICQRGTSLTIQCQVDSQVTMMFWYRQQPGQSLTLIATANQGSEATYESGFVIDKFPISRPNLTFSTLTVSNMSPEDSSIYLCSVAWDRGQPQHFGDGTRLSIL.

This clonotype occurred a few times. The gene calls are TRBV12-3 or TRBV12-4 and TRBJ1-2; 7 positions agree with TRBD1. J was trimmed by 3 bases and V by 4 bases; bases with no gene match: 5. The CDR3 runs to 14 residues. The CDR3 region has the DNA TGTGCCAGCAGTTCGACAGGGATTGACTATGGCTACACCTTC. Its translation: CASSSTGIDYGYTF.

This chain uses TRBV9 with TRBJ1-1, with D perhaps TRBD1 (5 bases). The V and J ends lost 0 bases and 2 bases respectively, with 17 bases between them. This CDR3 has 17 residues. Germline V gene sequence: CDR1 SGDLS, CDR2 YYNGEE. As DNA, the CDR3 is TGTGCCAGCAGCGTAGAGGCCTCCCAAGGGGCTAACACTGAAGCTTTCTTT. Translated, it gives CASSVEASQGANTEAFF. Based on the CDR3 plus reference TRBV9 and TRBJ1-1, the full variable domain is DSGVTQTPKHLITATGQRVTLRCSPRSGDLSVYWYQQSLDQGLQFLIQYYNGEERAKGNILERFSAQQFPDLHSELNLSSLELGDSALYFCASSVEASQGANTEAFFGQGTRLTVV.

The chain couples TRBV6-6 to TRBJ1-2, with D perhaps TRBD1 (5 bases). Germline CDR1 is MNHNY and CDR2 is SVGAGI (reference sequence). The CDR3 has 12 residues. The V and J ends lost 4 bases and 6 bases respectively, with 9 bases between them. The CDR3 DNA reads TGTGCCAGCAGTTGGCGAGGGGATGGCTACACCTTC. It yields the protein CASSWRGDGYTF.

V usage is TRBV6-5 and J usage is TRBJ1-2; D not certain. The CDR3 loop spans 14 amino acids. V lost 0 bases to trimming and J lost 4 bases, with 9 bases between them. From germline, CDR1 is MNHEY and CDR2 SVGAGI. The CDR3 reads CASSYSERTYGYTF. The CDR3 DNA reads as TGTGCCAGCAGTTACTCCGAGAGAACCTATGGCTACACCTTC.